This TCR beta chain comes out of a study of breast tumors, draining lymph nodes, adjacent tissues. Study findings and constraints: Luminal-like breast cancer showed significantly higher tumor–nontumor repertoire similarity than basal-like. Compared with lymph nodes, tumors were less diverse; compared with nontumor tissue, more. That most tumor T cells come from lymph nodes remained unproven. The data were judged consistent with most tumor T cells coming from lymph node and expanding in tumor.

Axillary draining lymph nodes of breast cancer patients supplied the node samples. V lost 1 base and J lost 6, with 15 bases in between. The germline CDR1 and CDR2 sequences are SGHTA and FQGNSA. The CDR3 is made up of 15 amino acids. To note about this clonotype: What it binds is unknown.

TCRdb reprocessed the multiplex PCR reads with MiXCR, giving one entry per CDR3 protein. This sample has some 150,000 distinct CDR3 sequences, with about 30% found just once. Sequencing used axillary lymph node tissue. The origin of this receptor is a female donor with breast cancer. Some clones in this sample may be carry-over from other donors' samples. The chain employs TRBV7-2 and TRBJ2-5, with D perhaps matching TRBD1 (6 bases). The CDR3 DNA reads as TGTGCCAGCAGCTTAGTCGGCGGACAGATCCAGACCCAGTACTTC. The encoded protein is CASSLVGGQIQTQYF.